This T cell receptor (beta chain) was sequenced in a study of blood T cell repertoires in COVID-19. Study overall: Material from acute and convalescent COVID-19 was sourced from the United States, Italy and Spain. From T cells, B-cell-depleted T cells, or PBMCs came the material, which was cDNA or gDNA.

Libraries were prepared by immunoSEQ multiplex PCR; TCRdb keeps only in-frame clonotypes and omits some of them. The profile shows more than 95,000 clones, roughly 80% of them singletons. The CDR3 is made up of 14 amino acids. V dropped 6 bases and J dropped 4; count of bases not matched to a gene: 5. Germline loops: CDR1 SNHLY, CDR2 FYNNEI. This TCR was sampled from a man aged 55 to 70 with acute or convalescent COVID-19. The chain carries TRBV2 and TRBJ2-7; 11 bases match TRBD1. The sample consisted of peripheral blood. This CDR3 is CASSLGQGAYEQYF. CDR3 in DNA: TGTGCCAGCAGCCTCGGACAGGGGGCATACGAGCAGTACTTC.